Listed below are T cell receptor beta chains from one sample, sequenced in a study of regulatory dendritic cells for organ transplantation. Libraries were prepared by immunoSEQ multiplex PCR; TCRdb keeps only in-frame clonotypes and omits some of them. The sample records some 40,000 clones, 80% to 95% being singletons. The specimen sequenced was naive CD8+ T cells from blood. Receptors originate from a human donor in good health. CDR3s include the opening cysteine and the closing phenylalanine or tryptophan. Fields, in order: D gene, V gene, clone size, J gene, CDR3 DNA, CDR3 protein. D genes are given only for firm matches. Clone size is shown for a subset of rows, as once, few, many or a class of expanded clone.

>NA|TRBV29-1|NA|TRBJ2-2
TGCAGCGTTGTGGGGGGCACCGGGGAGCTGTTTTTT
CSVVGGTGELFF
>NA|TRBV4-1|NA|TRBJ2-1
TGCGCCAGCAGCTCGGTATCGGGGGAGCAGTTCTTC
CASSSVSGEQFF
>TRBD2|TRBV29-1|NA|TRBJ2-3
TGCAGCGTGGATTTTCGGGCGGGGGCGCAGTATTTT
CSVDFRAGAQYF
>NA|TRBV29-1|NA|TRBJ1-1
TGCAGCGTTGAAGATCGGGCGGGCAGGGTGTACACTGAAGCTTTCTTT
CSVEDRAGRVYTEAFF
>NA|TRBV21-1|NA|TRBJ1-4
TGTGCCAGCAGCTCCCGGACGTTGCCAACTAATGAAAAACTGTTTTTT
CASSSRTLPTNEKLFF
>TRBD2|TRBV7-8|NA|TRBJ2-3
TGTGCCAGCAGCTTAGTTACTAGCGGTAACACAGATACGCAGTATTTT
CASSLVTSGNTDTQYF
>TRBD2|TRBV2|NA|TRBJ2-1
TGTGCCGGCCGAGCTAGCGGGAAATACAATGAGCAGTTCTTC
CAGRASGKYNEQFF
>NA|TRBV4-1|NA|TRBJ1-1
TGCGCCAGCAGCCAAGGCAGCACATTCCCTGAAGCTTTCTTT
CASSQGSTFPEAFF
>TRBD1|TRBV28|NA|TRBJ2-7
TGTGCCAGCAGTTCCCCGACAGGGGGCGGTCCCTACGAGCAGTACTTC
CASSSPTGGGPYEQYF
>TRBD2|TRBV29-1|NA|TRBJ2-3
TGCAGCGGCTTAGCGGGAGGGCCGTTGAGAAAGCAGTATTTT
CSGLAGGPLRKQYF
>TRBD1|TRBV25-1|NA|TRBJ1-2
TGTGCCAGCAGTGAAGTTTATTCAGGGGGTCATGGCTACACCTTC
CASSEVYSGGHGYTF
>NA|TRBV4-3|NA|TRBJ2-7
TGCGCCAGCAGCCAAGATCCGGGGCGAGTATACGAGCAGTACTTC
CASSQDPGRVYEQYF
>TRBD1|TRBV7-9|NA|TRBJ1-1
TGTGCCAGCAGCTCAGCACAGGGGGATGACACTGAAGCTTTCTTT
CASSSAQGDDTEAFF
>NA|TRBV4-1|NA|TRBJ2-3
TGCGCCAGCAGCGATCGACAGGAGAGGACAGATACGCAGTATTTT
CASSDRQERTDTQYF
>TRBD1|TRBV6-5|few|TRBJ1-2
TGTGCCAGTCATGGACAGGGAGTCGGAGGCTACACCTTC
CASHGQGVGGYTF
>NA|TRBV27|NA|TRBJ2-7
TGTGCCAGCAGTTTACGGGACACCGGGATCCACGAGCAGTACTTC
CASSLRDTGIHEQYF
>NA|TRBV7-6|NA|TRBJ2-1
TGTGCCAGCAGCTTCGGGGTTCCCGCCTACAATGAGCAGTTCTTC
CASSFGVPAYNEQFF
>NA|TRBV14|NA|TRBJ2-5
TGTGCCAGCAGCCAACTTTCAGGGTGGGAAGAGACCCAGTACTTC
CASSQLSGWEETQYF
>TRBD2|TRBV6-6|NA|TRBJ2-7
TGTGCCAGCAGTAGCGGGGGGACCTACGAGCAGTACTTC
CASSSGGTYEQYF
>TRBD1|TRBV9|NA|TRBJ2-3
TGTGCCAGCGGAGAAGACAGGGGGCCCAGAGATACGCAGTATTTT
CASGEDRGPRDTQYF
>NA|TRBV9|NA|TRBJ1-3
TGTGCCAGCAGCCCGGGGGACACCTACTCTGGAAACACCATATATTTT
CASSPGDTYSGNTIYF
>TRBD2|TRBV11-1|NA|TRBJ2-3
TGTGCCAGCAGCCCCGTTGGGACTAGCTATACGCAGTATTTT
CASSPVGTSYTQYF
>TRBD1|TRBV13|NA|TRBJ1-1
TGTGCCAGCAGGGCCTCAGACAGGGCCCCTGAAGCTTTCTTT
CASRASDRAPEAFF
>NA|TRBV13|NA|TRBJ2-1
TGTGCCAGCAGCTCACCCCATCAGGACCAGTATGAGCAGTTCTTC
CASSSPHQDQYEQFF
>NA|TRBV6-6|NA|TRBJ1-1
TGTGCCAGCAGTTCCCCCGATGGGGGCAGGACTGAAGCTTTCTTT
CASSSPDGGRTEAFF
>NA|TRBV19|NA|TRBJ1-5
TGTGCCAGTAGTATAAGGGGGGCGATGGGCAATCAGCCCCAGCATTTT
CASSIRGAMGNQPQHF
>NA|TRBV9|NA|TRBJ2-7
TGTGCCAGCAGCCCCACGGGGCGGATCTCCTACGAGCAGTACTTC
CASSPTGRISYEQYF
>TRBD2|TRBV11-2|NA|TRBJ2-2
TGTGCCAGCAGCTTATTAGGTATACCGCGGGGGGCGAACACCGGGGAGCTGTTTTTT
CASSLLGIPRGANTGELFF
>NA|TRBV5-8|NA|TRBJ1-5
TGTGCCAGCAGCGCCAACCCGGGCCAGTTCAATCAGCCCCAGCATTTT
CASSANPGQFNQPQHF
>TRBD1|TRBV19|NA|TRBJ2-7
TGTGCCAGTGGACAGGGGGCGCTGAACGAGCAGTACTTC
CASGQGALNEQYF
>NA|TRBV9|NA|TRBJ2-7
TGTGCCAGCAGCCCCCAATCCTTGCGAGGGGATGAGCAGTACTTC
CASSPQSLRGDEQYF
>NA|TRBV2|NA|TRBJ1-1
TGTGCCAGCGGACTCGAAAAGGGAGGCACTGAAGCTTTCTTT
CASGLEKGGTEAFF